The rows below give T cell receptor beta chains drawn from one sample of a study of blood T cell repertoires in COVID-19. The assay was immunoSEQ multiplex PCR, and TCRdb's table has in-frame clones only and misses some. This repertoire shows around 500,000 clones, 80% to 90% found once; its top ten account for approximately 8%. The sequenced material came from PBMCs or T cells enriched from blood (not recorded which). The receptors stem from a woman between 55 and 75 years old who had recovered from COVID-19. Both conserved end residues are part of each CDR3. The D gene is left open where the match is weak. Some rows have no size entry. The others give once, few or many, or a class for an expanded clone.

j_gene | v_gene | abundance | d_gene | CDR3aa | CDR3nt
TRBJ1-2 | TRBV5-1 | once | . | CASSLRQGRESGYTF | TGCGCCAGCAGCTTGCGTCAGGGGCGAGAATCTGGCTACACCTTC
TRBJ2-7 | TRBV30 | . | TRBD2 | CAWSVRLAGGLAQLREQYF | TGTGCCTGGAGTGTAAGGCTAGCGGGGGGGCTCGCCCAACTCCGCGAGCAGTACTTC
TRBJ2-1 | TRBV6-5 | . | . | CASREGGAYNEQFF | TGTGCCAGCAGGGAGGGTGGGGCATACAATGAGCAGTTCTTC
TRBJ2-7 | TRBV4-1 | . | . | CASSQASGPGYEQYF | TGCGCCAGCAGCCAAGCATCGGGTCCGGGGTACGAGCAGTACTTC
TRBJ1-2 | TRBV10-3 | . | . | CAISQTSMDDGYTF | TGTGCCATCAGTCAGACATCAATGGATGATGGCTACACCTTC
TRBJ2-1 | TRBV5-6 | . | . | CASSFGTYNEQFF | TGTGCCAGCAGCTTTGGCACCTACAATGAGCAGTTCTTC
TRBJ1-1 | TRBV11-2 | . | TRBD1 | CASSLVRGQGHTEAFF | TGTGCCAGCAGCTTAGTTAGAGGACAGGGACACACTGAAGCTTTCTTT
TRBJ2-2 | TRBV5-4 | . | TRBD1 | CASSLRTGGNTGELFF | TGTGCCAGCAGCTTAAGGACAGGGGGAAACACCGGGGAGCTGTTTTTT
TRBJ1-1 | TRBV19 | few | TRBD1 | CASSMEDRWGSNTEAFF | TGTGCCAGTAGTATGGAGGACAGGTGGGGGTCCAACACTGAAGCTTTCTTT
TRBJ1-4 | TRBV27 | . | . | CASSLSSGIEKLFF | TGTGCCAGCAGTTTATCGTCCGGGATTGAAAAACTGTTTTTT
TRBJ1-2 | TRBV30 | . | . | CAWTGGLWTANYGYTF | TGTGCCTGGACTGGGGGACTCTGGACCGCTAACTATGGCTACACCTTC
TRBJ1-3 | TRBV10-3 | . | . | CAIKNNSGNTIYF | TGTGCCATCAAAAACAACTCTGGAAACACCATATATTTT
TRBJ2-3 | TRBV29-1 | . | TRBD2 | CSVRLAEDTQYF | TGCAGCGTCCGACTAGCGGAAGATACGCAGTATTTT
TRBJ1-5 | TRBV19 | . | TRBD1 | CASTGQGTYQPQHF | TGTGCCAGTACAGGACAGGGTACCTACCAGCCCCAGCATTTT
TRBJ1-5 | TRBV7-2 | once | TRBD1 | CASSSRQGDQPQHF | TGTGCCAGCAGCTCGAGACAGGGTGATCAGCCCCAGCATTTT
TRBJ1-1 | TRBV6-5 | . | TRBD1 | CASNPSTGVFREAFF | TGTGCCAGCAACCCTTCGACAGGGGTGTTTCGTGAAGCTTTCTTT
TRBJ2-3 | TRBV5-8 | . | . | CASSAKQTTSTDTQYF | TGTGCCAGCTCTGCCAAACAGACAACTAGCACAGATACGCAGTATTTT
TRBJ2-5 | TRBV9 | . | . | CASSPPVGGLETQYF | TGTGCCAGCAGCCCCCCCGTGGGGGGGCTCGAGACCCAGTACTTC
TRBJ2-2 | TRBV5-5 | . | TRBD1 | CASSWGQGVSGELFF | TGTGCCAGCAGCTGGGGACAGGGGGTGTCCGGGGAGCTGTTTTTT
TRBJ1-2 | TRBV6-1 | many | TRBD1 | CASSEVGQVYNYGYTF | TGTGCCAGCAGTGAAGTCGGACAGGTTTATAACTATGGCTACACCTTC
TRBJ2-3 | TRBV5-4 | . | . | CASSHQTDTQYF | TGTGCCAGCAGCCACCAGACAGATACGCAGTATTTT
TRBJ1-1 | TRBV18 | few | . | CASSPRVQKNTEAFF | TGTGCCAGCTCACCCAGGGTCCAGAAGAACACTGAAGCTTTCTTT
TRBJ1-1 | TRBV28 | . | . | CATRLQNTEAFF | TGTGCCACCAGACTCCAGAACACTGAAGCTTTCTTT
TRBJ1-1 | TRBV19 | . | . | CASSSLLRQAGNTEAFF | TGTGCCAGTAGTTCCCTTCTGAGACAGGCCGGGAACACTGAAGCTTTCTTT
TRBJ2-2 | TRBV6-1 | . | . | CASSEWRTNTGELFF | TGTGCCAGCAGTGAGTGGAGGACTAACACCGGGGAGCTGTTTTTT
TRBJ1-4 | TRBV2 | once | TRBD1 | CASRGDRGNEKLFF | TGTGCCAGCAGGGGGGACAGGGGAAATGAAAAACTGTTTTTT
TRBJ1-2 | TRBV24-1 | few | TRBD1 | CATSDFTGVGYTF | TGTGCCACCAGTGATTTTACAGGGGTTGGCTACACCTTC
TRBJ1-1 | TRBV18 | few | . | CASSYKDNSLSQAFF | TGTGCCAGCTCATATAAGGACAACTCGCTATCTCAAGCTTTCTTT
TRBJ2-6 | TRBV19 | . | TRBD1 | CASGGSGTGSSGANVLTF | TGTGCCAGTGGAGGCTCCGGGACAGGAAGCTCTGGGGCCAACGTCCTGACTTTC
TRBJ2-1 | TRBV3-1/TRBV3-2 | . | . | CASSLLGRGPRGEQFF | TGTGCCAGCAGCCTTCTAGGGCGGGGGCCCCGGGGAGAGCAGTTCTTC
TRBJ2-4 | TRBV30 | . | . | CAWSLEGSGNIQYF | TGTGCCTGGAGCCTAGAGGGCTCGGGAAACATTCAGTACTTC
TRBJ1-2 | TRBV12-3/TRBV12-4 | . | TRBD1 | CASSFLQGDGYTF | TGTGCCAGCAGTTTCCTACAGGGGGACGGCTACACCTTC